The present TCR beta chain was sequenced within a study of Ad26.COV2.S vaccination and SARS-CoV-2 variants. As for the study in general: In the study, Ad26.COV2.S was injected intramuscularly once, or twice 56 days apart. Study-wide points: Breadth of non-spike TCRs did not differ between vaccinees and placebo recipients. Measures of TCR breadth and depth may have fallen short of total T cell responses. After vaccination, reports described spike-specific CD8+ and CD4+ T cell responses as showing substantial breadth.

Germline CDR1 reads KGHSH; CDR2 reads LQKENI. The V gene lost 4 bases and the J gene lost 9 bases, with 13 bases spanning the gap. The CDR3 loop spans 13 amino acids. Treatment indicated: 15 to 20 received Ad26.COV2.S at low or high dose, single or two shots; 5 received placebo; per-sample allocation not given. Sampling took place 63 days after the first vaccine or placebo injection. Assay used: immunoSEQ multiplex PCR; TCRdb lists only in-frame clones, some missing. The sample holds approximately 460,000 clones, 80% to 90% seen once. About this clone itself: Its specificity is not known.

Sequencing used peripheral blood, obtained in a trial of Ad26.COV2.S vaccine versus placebo. The TCR originated in a person between 18 and 59 years old who received the Ad26.COV2.S COVID-19 vaccine or a placebo. The chain combines TRBV18 with TRBJ1-5; D unclear. The DNA of the CDR3 is TGTGCCAGCTCACAAGAAACCGAGGGGCCCCAGCATTTT. Residues: CASSQETEGPQHF.